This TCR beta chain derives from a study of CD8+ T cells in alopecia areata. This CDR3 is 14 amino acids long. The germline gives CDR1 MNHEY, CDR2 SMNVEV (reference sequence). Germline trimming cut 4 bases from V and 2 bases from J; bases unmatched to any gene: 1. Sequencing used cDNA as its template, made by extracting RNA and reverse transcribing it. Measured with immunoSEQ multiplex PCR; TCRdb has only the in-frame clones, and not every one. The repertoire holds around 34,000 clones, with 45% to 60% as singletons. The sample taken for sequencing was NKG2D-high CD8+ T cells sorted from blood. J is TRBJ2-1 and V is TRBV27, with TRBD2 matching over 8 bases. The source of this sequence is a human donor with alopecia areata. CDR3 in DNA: TGTGCCAGCAGTTCGGGAGGGGCCTACAATGAGCAGTTCTTC. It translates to CASSSGGAYNEQFF.